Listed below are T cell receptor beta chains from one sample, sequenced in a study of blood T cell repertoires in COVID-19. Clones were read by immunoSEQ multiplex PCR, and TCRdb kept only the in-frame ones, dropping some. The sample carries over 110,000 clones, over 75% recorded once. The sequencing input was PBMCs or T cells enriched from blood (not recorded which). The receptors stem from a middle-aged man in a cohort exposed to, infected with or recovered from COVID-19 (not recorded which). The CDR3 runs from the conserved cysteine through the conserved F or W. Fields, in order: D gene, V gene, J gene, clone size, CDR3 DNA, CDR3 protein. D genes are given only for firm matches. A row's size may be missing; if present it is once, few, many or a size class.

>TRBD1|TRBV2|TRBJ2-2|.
TGTGCCAGCAGTGAAGACAGGGGGGCCCGCGGGGAGCTGTTTTTT
CASSEDRGARGELFF
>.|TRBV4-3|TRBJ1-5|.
TGCGCCAGCAGCCAAGGAGGCCAGAGCAATCAGCCCCAGCATTTT
CASSQGGQSNQPQHF
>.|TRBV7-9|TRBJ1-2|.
TGTGCCAGCAGCTTATCGGGTGCACTTTATGGCTACACCTTC
CASSLSGALYGYTF
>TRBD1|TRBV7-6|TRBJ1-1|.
TGTGCCAGCAGCTTAAGGGACAGGGGGAAAGGGGCTGAAGCTTTCTTT
CASSLRDRGKGAEAFF
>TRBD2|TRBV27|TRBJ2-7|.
TGTGCCAGCAGTTTAGGGGGACTAGCCGAGAACGAGCAGTACTTC
CASSLGGLAENEQYF
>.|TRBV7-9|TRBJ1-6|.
TGTGCCAGCAGCTTGGGACACGAGAGGGATTCACCCCTCCACTTT
CASSLGHERDSPLHF
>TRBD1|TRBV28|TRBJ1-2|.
TGTGCCAGCAGTGCACAGGGGAACTATGGCTACACCTTC
CASSAQGNYGYTF
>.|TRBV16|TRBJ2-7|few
TGTGCCAGCAGCCAATTGGGCGGGACCTACGAGCAGTACTTC
CASSQLGGTYEQYF
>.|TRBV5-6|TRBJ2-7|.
TGTGCCAGCAGCTTGGGGGACAACTCCTACGAGCAGTACTTC
CASSLGDNSYEQYF
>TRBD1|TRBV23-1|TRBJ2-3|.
TGCGCCAGCAGTCAATCCGGGACAGGGGCCGTTGACACAGATACGCAGTATTTT
CASSQSGTGAVDTDTQYF
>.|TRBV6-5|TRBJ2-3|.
.
CASSSSTDTQYF
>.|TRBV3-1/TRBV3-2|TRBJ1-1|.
TGTGCCAGCAGCCAAACTTCAGACAGATACACTGAAGCTTTCTTT
CASSQTSDRYTEAFF
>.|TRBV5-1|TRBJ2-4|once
TGCGCCAGCAGCTTGGCCGGGGGGCATCAGTACTTC
CASSLAGGHQYF
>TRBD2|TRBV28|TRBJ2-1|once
TGTGCCAGCAGTGCAGCGGGGCCGTCCTACAATGAGCAGTTCTTC
CASSAAGPSYNEQFF
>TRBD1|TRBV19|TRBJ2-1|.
TGTGCCAGTAGTAGGACAGGGATTAATGAGCAGTTCTTC
CASSRTGINEQFF
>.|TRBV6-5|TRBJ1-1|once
TGTGCCAGCAGTTATAGCGCGGGACCCCGTTTTGCTGAAGCTTTCTTT
CASSYSAGPRFAEAFF
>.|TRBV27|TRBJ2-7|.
TGTGCCAGCAGTTCAACCCACCAAGCGGAGCGCTCCTACGAGCAGTACTTC
CASSSTHQAERSYEQYF
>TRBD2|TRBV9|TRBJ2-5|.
TGTGCCAGCAGCGTTGGGACTAGCGGCGGTGAGACCCAGTACTTC
CASSVGTSGGETQYF
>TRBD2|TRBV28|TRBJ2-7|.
TGTGCCAGCAGTTCCGGCGGGAGTCCCTACGAGCAGTACTTC
CASSSGGSPYEQYF
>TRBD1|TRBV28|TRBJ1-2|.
TGTGCCAGCAGTTCCCCGGGACAGTTTCATGGCTACACCTTC
CASSSPGQFHGYTF
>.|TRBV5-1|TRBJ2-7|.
TGCGCCAGCAGCTTGGAGCCAGGGTTCTACGAGCAGTACTTC
CASSLEPGFYEQYF
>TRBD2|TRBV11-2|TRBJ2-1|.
TGTGCCAGCAGCTTATTGAGTAGCGGGAGCTACAATGAGCAGTTCTTC
CASSLLSSGSYNEQFF
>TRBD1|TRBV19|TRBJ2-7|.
TGTGCCAGTAGTAGGGGACAGGGTCCTTCCTACGAGCAGTACTTC
CASSRGQGPSYEQYF
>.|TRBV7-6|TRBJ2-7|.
TGTGCCAGCAGCCTCGGGACTCCCTACGAGCAGTACTTC
CASSLGTPYEQYF
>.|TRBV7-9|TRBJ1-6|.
TGTGCCAGCAGCTTAGGCGGGGGTAATTCACCCCTCCACTTT
CASSLGGGNSPLHF
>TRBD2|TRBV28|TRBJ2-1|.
TGTGCCAGCAGTGCTAGCGGGAGCTCCTACAATGAGCAGTTCTTC
CASSASGSSYNEQFF
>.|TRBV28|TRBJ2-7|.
TGTGCCAGCAGTTCCTCTACCTACGAGCAGTACTTC
CASSSSTYEQYF
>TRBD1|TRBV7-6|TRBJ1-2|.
TGTGCCAGCAGCTTAGCGGGACAGGGAAACTATGGCTACACCTTC
CASSLAGQGNYGYTF
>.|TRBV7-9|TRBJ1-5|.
TGTGCCAGCAGCTTAGCGTTTTCGACGGAGTTCTATAGCAATCAGCCCCAGCATTTT
CASSLAFSTEFYSNQPQHF
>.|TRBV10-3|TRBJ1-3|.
TGTGCCATCAGTGAGAGTACGGCTGGAAACACCATATATTTT
CAISESTAGNTIYF
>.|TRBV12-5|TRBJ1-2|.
TGTGCTAGTGGTTTGGTTGGTCTGGGGGCGTCGGGGGGTGGAAGATATGGCTACACCTTC
CASGLVGLGASGGGRYGYTF
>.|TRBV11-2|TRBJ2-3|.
TGTGCCAGCAGCTTAACAACGCCCTTGGATACGCAGTATTTT
CASSLTTPLDTQYF